Each of the 25 T cell receptor beta chains below was sequenced from the same sample in a study of cytomegalovirus exposure and HLA in healthy donors. The PCR was carried out with 60 Vbeta primers and 13 Jbeta primers. Measured with immunoSEQ multiplex PCR; TCRdb has only the in-frame clones, and not every one. The data contain about 90,000 clones, about 67% of them singletons. The sequencing sample was made of PBMCs. These receptor sequences come from a woman under 30 in good health and CMV-seropositive.

The chain uses TRBV7-2 and TRBJ2-7; a possible D gene is TRBD2 (5 bases). V lost 4 bases and J 1 base, leaving 20 bases between the germline ends. CDR1 and CDR2 from the germline V gene are SGHTA and FQGNSA. The CDR3 is 17 residues long. Here the CDR3 DNA reads TGTGCCAGCAGCTCTGGAGGACCCGACCTTATTTCCTACGAGCAGTACTTC. This encodes CASSSGGPDLISYEQYF.

This chain joins TRBV13 and TRBJ2-7; TRBD1 matches 7 bases. The germline V gene encodes CDR1 PRHDT and CDR2 FYEKMQ (reference sequence). CDR3 size: 15 residues. The V segment lost 5 bases and the J segment 2 bases; nucleotides outside the gene matches: 9. The chain's CDR3 is CASSLHRDSAYEQYF. CDR3 in DNA: TGTGCCAGCAGCCTCCACCGGGACAGCGCCTACGAGCAGTACTTC. Supplemented by reference TRBV13 and TRBJ2-7, the full variable domain reads AAGVIQSPRHLIKEKRETATLKCYPIPRHDTVYWYQQGPGQDPQFLISFYEKMQSDKGSIPDRFSAQQFSDYHSELNMSSLELGDSALYFCASSLHRDSAYEQYFGPGTRLTVT.

V is TRBV11-1 and J is TRBJ2-2; the match to TRBD2 covers 7 bases. The CDR3 has 16 residues. V trimming: 0 bases; J trimming: 1 base; junction bases outside the gene matches: 2. Per germline, CDR1 SGHAT and CDR2 FQDESV (reference sequence). CDR3 coding DNA: TGTGCCAGCAGCTTAGCCCGGACTAGGAACACCGGGGAGCTGTTTTTT. Translated, it gives CASSLARTRNTGELFF.

The count of this clone is one. The chain has TRBV6-5 and TRBJ1-2; 7 bases line up with TRBD1. With 5 bases clipped from V and 10 bases from J, the junction kept 13 bases outside the gene matches. The CDR3 extends over 14 amino acids. Germline V CDR1 and CDR2: MNHEY, SVGAGI. CDR3 loop: CASSRDSLTPVYTF. CDR3 coding DNA: TGTGCCAGCAGTCGGGACAGCCTTACACCCGTCTACACCTTC.

V and J are TRBV28 and TRBJ1-1, with D maybe TRBD1 (5 bases). This CDR3 comprises 15 residues. The V gene lost 3 bases and the J gene lost 2 bases, with 13 bases spanning the gap. In germline, CDR1 is MDHEN, CDR2 SYDVKM. In nucleotides, the CDR3 is TGTGCCAGCAGTTTCCCTGGGGCGCATAACACTGAAGCTTTCTTT. Encoded protein: CASSFPGAHNTEAFF.

V usage is TRBV5-6 and J usage is TRBJ2-6; D is ambiguous. The CDR3 covers 13 residues. V was shortened by 2 bases and J by 2 bases, with 2 bases between the two germline ends. Per germline, CDR1 SGHDT and CDR2 YYEEEE. In DNA, the CDR3 is TGTGCCAGCAGCTTTACTGGGGCCAACGTCCTGACTTTC. Its protein is CASSFTGANVLTF.

The chain has TRBV6-4 and TRBJ2-3; 9 bases are a match to TRBD2. The germline V gene has CDR1 MRHNA and CDR2 SNTAGT. The CDR3 runs to 14 residues. V lost 5 bases, J lost 1 base, and 1 base stayed unmatched. Here the CDR3 DNA reads TGTGCCAGCAGTCGGACTAGCGGCACAGATACGCAGTATTTT. Translation: CASSRTSGTDTQYF.

This clone was counted a few times. The chain employs TRBV4-2 and TRBJ2-2; 15 bases match TRBD2. Germline CDR1 LGHNA, CDR2 YNFKEQ. This CDR3 contains 18 residues. Trimming cost V 4 bases and J 1 base; bases outside gene matches: 4. The DNA of the CDR3 is TGTGCCAGCAGCCCCCAGGGACTAGCGGGGGGGAACACCGGGGAGCTGTTTTTT. Translation gives CASSPQGLAGGNTGELFF.

This clone has just a few counts. The chain combines TRBV25-1 with TRBJ1-1; D gene ambiguous. The CDR3 spans 13 residues. The germline V gene has CDR1 MGHDK and CDR2 SYGVNS. The germline V and J ends were trimmed by 3 bases and 7 bases, with 12 bases remaining between them. The CDR3 sequence is CASSDTVIDEAFF. DNA for the CDR3: TGTGCCAGCAGTGACACAGTGATCGATGAAGCTTTCTTT.

This chain uses TRBV5-1 with TRBJ2-5, with 7 bases lining up with TRBD2. Per the germline V gene, CDR1 is SGHRS and CDR2 is YFSETQ. Trimming cost V 5 bases and J 1 base; bases outside gene matches: 11. CDR3 length: 16 amino acids. DNA for the CDR3: TGCGCCAGCAGACGCCTTGGGGGAGGGACCCAAGAGACCCAGTACTTC. Translating gives CASRRLGGGTQETQYF. Full variable domain (outside the CDR3, taken from reference TRBV5-1 and TRBJ2-5): KAGVTQTPRYLIKTRGQQVTLSCSPISGHRSVSWYQQTPGQGLQFLFEYFSETQRNKGNFPGRFSGRQFSNSRSEMNVSTLELGDSALYLCASRRLGGGTQETQYFGPGTRLLVL.

This clone was seen more than once but under ten times. The chain uses TRBV13 and TRBJ1-2; 8 positions agree with TRBD1. Germline V gene sequence: CDR1 PRHDT, CDR2 FYEKMQ (reference sequence). J lost 5 bases, V lost 5 bases, and 10 bases had no gene match. There are 15 residues in the CDR3. DNA of the CDR3: TGTGCCAGCAGCATAGACAGGGGACTCCTATATGGCTACACCTTC. Translating it yields CASSIDRGLLYGYTF.

The chain carries TRBV4-1 and TRBJ2-5, with 12 bases aligning to TRBD1. Trimming took 3 bases from V and 4 from J; bases not matched to a gene: 3. From germline, CDR1 is MGHRA and CDR2 YSYEKL. The CDR3 has 15 residues. This CDR3 is CASSHGDRGRETQYF. The CDR3 region has the DNA TGCGCCAGCAGCCACGGGGACAGGGGGCGAGAGACCCAGTACTTC.

This chain joins TRBV6-5 and TRBJ2-7, with D perhaps TRBD2 (6 bases). The CDR3 has 14 amino acids. The ends were cut back, 0 bases at V and 11 bases at J, with 17 bases in the middle. The germline gives CDR1 MNHEY, CDR2 SVGAGI. The CDR3 DNA sequence: TGTGCCAGCAGTTACTCCCCGCGGGAAGCGCCCAAGTACTTC. Amino acid sequence: CASSYSPREAPKYF.

The chain combines TRBV6-1 with TRBJ1-1; 9 bases are shared with TRBD1. In germline, CDR1 is MNHNS, CDR2 SASEGT. The J segment lost 3 bases and the V segment lost 5 bases, leaving 1 base of the junction unmatched. CDR3 size: 13 residues. CDR3 residues: CASSTGGHTEAFF. The CDR3 nucleotides read TGTGCCAGCAGTACAGGGGGCCACACTGAAGCTTTCTTT.

The table lists this clone with a few counts. The CDR3 DNA is TGTGCCAGCTCACCTGGGGGCGCGCCGCCTGAAGCTTTCTTT. It codes for CASSPGGAPPEAFF. The chain combines TRBV18 with TRBJ1-1; D is perhaps TRBD1 (6 bases). Germline values: CDR1 KGHSH, CDR2 LQKENI. Between the trimmed V and J ends, which lost 3 bases and 6 bases, there was a span of 14 bases. The CDR3 contains 14 residues.

The chain combines TRBV11-2 with TRBJ1-3; D ambiguous. Per the germline V gene, CDR1 is SGHAT and CDR2 is FQNNGV. The CDR3 sequence is 16 residues long. Trimming stripped 1 base from V and 4 bases from J, with 14 bases between. The CDR3 reads CASSLGAGTRGNTIYF. CDR3 coding DNA: TGTGCCAGCAGCTTAGGAGCCGGAACTAGGGGAAACACCATATATTTT.

The rearrangement links TRBV6-5 to TRBJ1-5; 8 nucleotides line up with TRBD1. This CDR3 has 14 residues. The junction had 13 bases not matched to a gene; V was cut back by 7 bases and J by 11 bases. The germline V gene encodes CDR1 MNHEY and CDR2 SVGAGI. This CDR3 is CASTLDRGRVSQHF. CDR3 in DNA: TGTGCCAGCACCCTCGACAGGGGCCGAGTTTCCCAGCATTTT.

V is TRBV5-1 and J is TRBJ2-6; D might be TRBD1 (5 bases). V lost 4 bases to trimming and J lost 0 bases, with 8 bases between them. In germline, CDR1 is SGHRS, CDR2 YFSETQ. The CDR3 spans 15 residues. CDR3 DNA sequence: TGCGCCAGCAGCCTAGGGGACTCTGGGGCCAACGTCCTGACTTTC. Translated, it gives CASSLGDSGANVLTF.

This clone was detected once. The V call is TRBV4-3, the J call TRBJ1-5; no definite D call. The germline V gene encodes CDR1 LGHNA and CDR2 YSLEER. This CDR3 contains 15 residues. Trimming removed 0 bases at V and 7 bases at J, with 13 bases between. CDR3 sequence: CASSQDLGEGQPQHF. In nucleotides, the CDR3 is TGCGCCAGCAGCCAAGATCTGGGTGAGGGCCAGCCCCAGCATTTT.

CDR3 coding DNA: TGTGCCAGCAGTGGACAGGGACTGAGCAATCAGCCCCAGCATTTT. This translates into CASSGQGLSNQPQHF. The gene calls are TRBV6-1 and TRBJ1-5, with 7 positions matching TRBD1. CDR3 length: 15 amino acids. V shed 4 bases, J shed 1 base, and the junction held 4 bases outside the gene matches. Germline assignment: CDR1 MNHNS and CDR2 SASEGT.

This chain joins TRBV7-2 and TRBJ1-4, with D possibly being TRBD1 (6 bases). The V gene lost 1 base and the J gene lost 8 bases, with 11 bases spanning the gap. CDR3 size: 14 residues. The germline CDR1 and CDR2 sequences are SGHTA and FQGNSA. The CDR3 region has the DNA TGTGCCAGCAGCTTAGGGGGGCGAGACGAAAAACTGTTTTTT. Protein sequence: CASSLGGRDEKLFF.

The gene calls are TRBV4-1 and TRBJ2-4; 10 bases map to TRBD1. Looked up from germline, CDR1 is MGHRA and CDR2 is YSYEKL. This CDR3 is 16 amino acids long. After removal of 3 bases from V and 9 bases from J, the junction contained 11 bases not matched to a gene. This CDR3 is CASSQALGTGVSIQYF. DNA of the CDR3: TGCGCCAGCAGCCAGGCGCTCGGGACAGGGGTTAGCATTCAGTACTTC.

In its sample, this clone was seen once. The V gene is TRBV7-8, the J gene TRBJ2-1; D perhaps matches TRBD1 (6 bases). The V gene's germline CDR1 is SGHVS and CDR2 FQNEAQ. The V end was cut by 5 bases, the J end by 7 bases, with 18 bases between. CDR3 length equals 15 residues. CDR3 nucleotide sequence: TGTGCCAGCAGCATATTTACAGGGTTGGATAATGAGCAGTTCTTC. The encoded protein is CASSIFTGLDNEQFF.

The chain joins TRBV6-5 to TRBJ1-5; D is undetermined. CDR1 is MNHEY, CDR2 SVGAGI, per germline. The CDR3 runs to 14 residues. V lost 6 bases and J 0 bases, leaving 9 bases between the germline ends. The CDR3 reads CASRGVGSNQPQHF. The CDR3 region has the DNA TGTGCCAGCAGGGGCGTTGGTAGCAATCAGCCCCAGCATTTT.

This clone was seen only a few times. The chain joins TRBV19 to TRBJ1-2, with D possibly matching TRBD1 (5 bases). The CDR3 runs 13 residues. CDR1 LNHDA and CDR2 SQIVND come from the germline V gene (reference sequence). The V and J ends lost 2 bases and 3 bases respectively, with 7 bases between them. The CDR3 spells CASSITGDYGYTF. The DNA of the CDR3 is TGTGCCAGTAGTATAACAGGCGACTATGGCTACACCTTC. Full variable domain (remainder filled in from reference TRBV19 and TRBJ1-2): DGGITQSPKYLFRKEGQNVTLSCEQNLNHDAMYWYRQDPGQGLRLIYYSQIVNDFQKGDIAEGYSVSREKKESFPLTVTSAQKNPTAFYLCASSITGDYGYTFGSGTRLTVV.